A single sample is the source of the 4 T cell receptor beta chains below, sequenced in a study of early T cells in non-severe SARS-CoV-2 infection. TCRdb redid the calling of the 5' RACE reads with MiXCR, one entry per CDR3 protein. The table has 45,000 to 55,000 distinct CDR3 sequences, under 7.5% seen once; the top ten hold 2.5% to 3%. The sample consisted of whole blood, taken at baseline. These receptors were obtained from an adult who was a healthcare worker with PCR-confirmed SARS-CoV-2 infection or an uninfected control (not recorded which).

In this sample, this clonotype turned up many times. The chain is built from TRBV7-2 and TRBJ2-7; possibly TRBD1 for D (5 bases). CDR1 and CDR2 from the germline V gene are SGHTA and FQGNSA. The CDR3 loop spans 15 amino acids. V lost 7 bases and J lost 2, with 18 bases in between. CDR3 amino acids: CASNAAYGAPYEQYF. CDR3 DNA: TGTGCCAGCAACGCAGCTTATGGGGCCCCCTACGAGCAGTACTTC.

This clonotype showed up many times. This chain links TRBV28 with TRBJ1-1, with D possibly TRBD1 on 5 matching bases. The CDR3 contains 12 residues. Germline V gene lookup returns CDR1 MDHEN and CDR2 SYDVKM. With 6 bases removed from V and 8 bases from J, the gap between germline ends came to 13 bases. In nucleotides, the CDR3 is TGTGCCAGCAGAATAGCAGGGAGGGAAGCTTTCTTT. Its protein is CASRIAGREAFF.

In this sample, this clonotype turned up many times. The chain carries TRBV5-1 and TRBJ2-2, with 7 bases lining up with TRBD2. The CDR3 has 15 residues. CDR1 SGHRS and CDR2 YFSETQ come from the germline V gene. Losses at the gene ends were 8 bases for V and 0 bases for J; bases not matched to a gene: 7. The CDR3 loop is CASEGTIPNTGELFF. CDR3 DNA: TGCGCCAGTGAAGGGACTATTCCGAACACCGGGGAGCTGTTTTTT.

The sample holds many counts of this clonotype. The gene calls are TRBV20-1 and TRBJ2-3; TRBD1 or TRBD2 may be the D gene (5 bases each). This CDR3 has 14 residues. V was clipped by 4 bases and J by 4 bases, with 15 bases between them. The germline gives CDR1 DFQATT, CDR2 SNEGSKA (reference sequence). The CDR3 region is CSAKRDGLADTQYF. The CDR3 coding sequence is TGCAGTGCTAAACGGGACGGCTTAGCAGATACGCAGTATTTT.